This T cell receptor (beta chain) was observed in a study of shared T cell receptors in the human thymus. This CDR3 comprises 14 residues. V gave up 3 bases and J gave up 1 base, with 7 bases separating them. Germline loops: CDR1 MDHEN, CDR2 SYDVKM. This clone has only one observation. Here immunoSEQ multiplex PCR was the method, and the copy in TCRdb shows in-frame clones only, minus some. The sample lists about 540,000 clones, roughly 74% occurring once. These data are also associated with another study on human thymus T cells. As that study records: Having corrective surgery for congenital heart defects, healthy Finnish infants were the ones who donated. Resections from corrective heart surgery provided thymus tissue.

Sample: thymocytes. This chain joins TRBV28 and TRBJ1-5; a weak D match, TRBD1 (5 bases). The clonotype comes from a boy in the first two years of life with a congenital heart defect. The chain's CDR3 is CASSLTASNQPQHF. The CDR3 DNA sequence: TGTGCCAGCAGTTTGACAGCGAGCAATCAGCCCCAGCATTTT.